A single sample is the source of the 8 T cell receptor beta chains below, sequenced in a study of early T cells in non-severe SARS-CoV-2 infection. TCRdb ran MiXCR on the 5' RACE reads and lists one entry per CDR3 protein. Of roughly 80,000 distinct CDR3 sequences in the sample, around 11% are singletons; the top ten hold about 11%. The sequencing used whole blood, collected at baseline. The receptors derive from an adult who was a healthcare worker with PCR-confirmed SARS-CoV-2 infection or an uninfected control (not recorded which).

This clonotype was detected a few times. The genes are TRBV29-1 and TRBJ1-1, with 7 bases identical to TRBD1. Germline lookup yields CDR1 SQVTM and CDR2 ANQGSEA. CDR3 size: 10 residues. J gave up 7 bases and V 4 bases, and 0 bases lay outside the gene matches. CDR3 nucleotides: TGCAGCGTTGGACAGGGTGAAGCTTTCTTT. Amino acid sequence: CSVGQGEAFF.

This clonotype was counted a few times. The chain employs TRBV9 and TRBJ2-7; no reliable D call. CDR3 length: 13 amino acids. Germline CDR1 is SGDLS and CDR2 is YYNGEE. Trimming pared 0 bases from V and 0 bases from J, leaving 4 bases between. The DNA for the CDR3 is TGTGCCAGCAGCGTAGACAGCTCCTACGAGCAGTACTTC. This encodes CASSVDSSYEQYF.

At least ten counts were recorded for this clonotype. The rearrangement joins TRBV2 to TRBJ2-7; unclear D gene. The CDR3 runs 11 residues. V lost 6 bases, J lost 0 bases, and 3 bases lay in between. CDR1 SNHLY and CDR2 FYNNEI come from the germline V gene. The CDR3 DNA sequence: TGTGCCAGCAGCCACTCCTACGAGCAGTACTTC. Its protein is CASSHSYEQYF.

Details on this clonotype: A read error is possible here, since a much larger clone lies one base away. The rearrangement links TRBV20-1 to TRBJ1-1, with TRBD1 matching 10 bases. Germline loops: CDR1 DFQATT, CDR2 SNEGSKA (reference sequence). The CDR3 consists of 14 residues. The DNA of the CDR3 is TGCAGTGCTAGGGGGACAGGGGATATCGGTGAAGTTTTCTTT. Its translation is CSARGTGDIGEVFF.

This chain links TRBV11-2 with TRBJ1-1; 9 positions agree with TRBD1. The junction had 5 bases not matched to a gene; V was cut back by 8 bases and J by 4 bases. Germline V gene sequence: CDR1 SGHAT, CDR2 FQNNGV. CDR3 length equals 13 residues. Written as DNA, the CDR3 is TGTGCCAGCGCGCGGGACAGGGCCACTGAAGCTTTCTTT. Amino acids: CASARDRATEAFF.

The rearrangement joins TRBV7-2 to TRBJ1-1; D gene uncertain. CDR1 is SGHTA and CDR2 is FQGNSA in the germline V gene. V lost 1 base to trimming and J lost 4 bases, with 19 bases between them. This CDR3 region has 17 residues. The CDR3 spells CASSLGHPRAAGTEAFF. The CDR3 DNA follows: TGTGCCAGCAGCTTAGGCCATCCCCGCGCCGCAGGCACTGAAGCTTTCTTT.

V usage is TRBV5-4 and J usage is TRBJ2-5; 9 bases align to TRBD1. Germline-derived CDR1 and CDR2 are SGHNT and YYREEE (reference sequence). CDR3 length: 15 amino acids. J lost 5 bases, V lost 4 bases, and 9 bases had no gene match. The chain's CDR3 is CASSLGQGQRETQYF. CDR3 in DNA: TGTGCCAGCAGCCTCGGACAGGGGCAAAGGGAGACCCAGTACTTC.

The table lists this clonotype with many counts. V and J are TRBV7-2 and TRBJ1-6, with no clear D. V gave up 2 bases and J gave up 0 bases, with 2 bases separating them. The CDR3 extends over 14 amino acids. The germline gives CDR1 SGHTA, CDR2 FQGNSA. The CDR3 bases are TGTGCCAGCAGCTTAACCTCCTATAATTCACCCCTCCACTTT. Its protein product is CASSLTSYNSPLHF. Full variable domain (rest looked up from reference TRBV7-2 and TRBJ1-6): GAGVSQSPSNKVTEKGKDVELRCDPISGHTALYWYRQSLGQGLEFLIYFQGNSAPDKSGLPSDRFSAERTGGSVSTLTIQRTQQEDSAVYLCASSLTSYNSPLHFGNGTRLTVT.